This is a list of T cell receptor beta chains from one sample in a study of blood T cell repertoires in COVID-19. Method: immunoSEQ multiplex PCR; TCRdb's copy keeps in-frame clones and lacks some. The data show around 200,000 clones, with approximately 81% seen just once and 15% to 20% held by the top ten. The sequencing input was PBMCs or T cells enriched from blood (not recorded which). The receptors derive from a middle-aged man who had recovered from COVID-19. The CDR3 runs from the conserved cysteine through the conserved F or W. The D gene is left open where the match is weak.

cdr3_length	d_call	v_call	j_call	cdr3_aa
14	-	TRBV5-1	TRBJ2-5	CASSSGRVQETQYF
14	TRBD1	TRBV18	TRBJ2-7	CASSSEDRGYEQYF
14	-	TRBV11-1	TRBJ2-7	CASSLVSDNYEQYF
15	TRBD2	TRBV30	TRBJ2-5	CAWRIGTSAQETQYF
14	TRBD1	TRBV28	TRBJ1-4	CASSSGGTGEKLFF
14	TRBD2	TRBV11-3	TRBJ2-7	CASSSGTSGYEQYF
16	TRBD1	TRBV28	TRBJ1-1	CASSPQQGARYTEAFF
16	TRBD2	TRBV9	TRBJ2-3	CASSDTSGSFTDTQYF
15	-	TRBV6-2/TRBV6-3	TRBJ2-3	CASSYLAGSTDTQYF
16	-	TRBV9	TRBJ2-3	CASSVDGGYGTDTQYF
13	TRBD2	TRBV7-9	TRBJ2-7	CASSLPGGYEQYF
14	-	TRBV27	TRBJ2-1	CASKPGVSHNEQFF
15	TRBD1	TRBV19	TRBJ1-1	CASKQGMMSMAEAFF
11	-	TRBV20-1	TRBJ1-2	CSALTVNGYTF
12	-	TRBV27	TRBJ2-3	CASSSFSDTQYF
14	-	TRBV14	TRBJ2-7	CASSQDAGLGEQYF
15	TRBD2	TRBV5-1	TRBJ2-7	CASSYGLAGEGEQYF
13	-	TRBV27	TRBJ2-7	CASSAQGSGEQYF
14	TRBD1	TRBV11-2	TRBJ2-7	CASSYRDRVSEQYF
15	TRBD1	TRBV7-9	TRBJ1-3	CASSSLDRVGNTIYF
13	-	TRBV14	TRBJ1-5	CASSSSRGQPQHF
15	TRBD1	TRBV18	TRBJ2-2	CASSQGTGATGELFF
15	-	TRBV6-5	TRBJ2-2	CASSYSPGNTGELFF
18	TRBD2	TRBV5-1	TRBJ2-5	CASSTPARGKGRVETQYF
13	TRBD2	TRBV7-3	TRBJ2-7	CASSLAGGGEQYF
15	TRBD2	TRBV7-3	TRBJ2-7	CASSKTSGETYEQYF
15	-	TRBV19	TRBJ2-7	CASSIGGWSSYEQYF
16	TRBD1	TRBV5-8	TRBJ2-6	CASSYGRGTGANVLTF
14	-	TRBV10-1	TRBJ2-7	CASSEPIFRDEQYF
13	-	TRBV10-1	TRBJ2-2	CASSVASTGELFF
14	TRBD2	TRBV2	TRBJ2-7	CASSATSGPYEQYF
14	-	TRBV18	TRBJ1-1	CASSPLYGQSEAFF
16	TRBD1	TRBV30	TRBJ2-7	CAWSGIGQGVSYEQYF
15	TRBD2	TRBV2	TRBJ2-7	CASSESSGASYEQYF
14	-	TRBV9	TRBJ2-7	CASSVGEFTYEQYF
14	TRBD1	TRBV25-1	TRBJ1-5	CASSEYHRGRAQHF
15	TRBD2	TRBV7-3	TRBJ2-3	CASTSSGRYSDTQYF